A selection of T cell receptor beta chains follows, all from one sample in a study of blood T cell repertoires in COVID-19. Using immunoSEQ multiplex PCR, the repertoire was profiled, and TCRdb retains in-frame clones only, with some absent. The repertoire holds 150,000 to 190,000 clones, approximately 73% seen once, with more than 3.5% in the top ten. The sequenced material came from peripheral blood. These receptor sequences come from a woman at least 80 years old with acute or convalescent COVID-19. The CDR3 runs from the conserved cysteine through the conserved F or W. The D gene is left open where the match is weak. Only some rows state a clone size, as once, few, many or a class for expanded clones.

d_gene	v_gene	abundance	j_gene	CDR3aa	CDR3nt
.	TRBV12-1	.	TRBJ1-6	CASSLALGTDYNSPLHF	TGTGCCAGCAGCTTAGCTTTAGGGACAGATTATAATTCACCCCTCCACTTT
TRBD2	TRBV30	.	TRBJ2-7	CAWRRSGSRPYEQYF	TGTGCCTGGAGGCGTAGCGGGAGCAGGCCCTACGAGCAGTACTTC
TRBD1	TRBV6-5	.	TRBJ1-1	CASSYSTGTEAFF	TGTGCCAGCAGTTACTCGACAGGGACTGAAGCTTTCTTT
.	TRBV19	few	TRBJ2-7	CASSNRGLGEQYF	TGTGCCAGTAGTAACCGGGGTTTGGGCGAGCAGTACTTC
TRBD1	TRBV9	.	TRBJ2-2	CASSVRTGAGELFF	TGTGCCAGCAGCGTTAGGACAGGGGCCGGGGAGCTGTTTTTT
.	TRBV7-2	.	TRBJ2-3	CALSQGSTDTQYF	TGTGCCCTGTCTCAGGGGTCCACAGATACGCAGTATTTT
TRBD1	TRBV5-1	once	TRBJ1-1	CASSLVQGEMNTEAFF	TGCGCCAGCAGCTTGGTACAGGGGGAAATGAACACTGAAGCTTTCTTT
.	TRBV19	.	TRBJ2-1	CASNPRVRSSYNEQFF	TGTGCCAGTAACCCGAGGGTCAGGAGCTCCTACAATGAGCAGTTCTTC
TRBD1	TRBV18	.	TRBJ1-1	CASSPPSQGGNTEAFF	TGTGCCAGCTCACCGCCATCACAGGGGGGGAACACTGAAGCTTTCTTT
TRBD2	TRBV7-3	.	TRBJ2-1	CASSPTSGRVNEQFF	TGTGCCAGCAGCCCGACTAGCGGGAGGGTAAATGAGCAGTTCTTC
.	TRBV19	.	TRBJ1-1	CASKIGQWIMNTEAFF	TGTGCCAGTAAAATAGGACAATGGATCATGAACACTGAAGCTTTCTTT
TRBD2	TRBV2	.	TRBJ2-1	CASTGGLADYNEQFF	TGTGCCAGCACTGGGGGACTAGCGGACTACAATGAGCAGTTCTTC
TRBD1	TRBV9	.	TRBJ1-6	CASSVGQVHSPLHF	TGTGCCAGCAGCGTTGGACAGGTACATTCACCCCTCCACTTT
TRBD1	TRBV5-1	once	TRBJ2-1	CASTSGQATYNEQFF	TGCGCCAGCACCTCAGGACAGGCCACCTACAATGAGCAGTTCTTC
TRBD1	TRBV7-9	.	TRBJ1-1	CASSLIVAGGREAFF	TGTGCCAGCAGCTTAATAGTCGCAGGGGGTCGGGAAGCTTTCTTT
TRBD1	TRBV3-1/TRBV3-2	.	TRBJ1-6	CASSLRQGDNSPLHF	TGTGCCAGCAGCCTTCGACAGGGGGATAATTCACCCCTCCACTTT
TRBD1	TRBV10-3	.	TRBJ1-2	CAISLDRGSYGYTF	TGTGCCATCAGTCTCGACAGGGGTTCTTATGGCTACACCTTC
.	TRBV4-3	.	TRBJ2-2	CASSQFLSAGELFF	TGCGCCAGCAGCCAATTTCTCTCTGCCGGGGAGCTGTTTTTT
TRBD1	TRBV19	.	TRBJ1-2	CASSIAGTANGYTF	TGTGCCAGTAGTATAGCCGGGACAGCGAATGGCTACACCTTC
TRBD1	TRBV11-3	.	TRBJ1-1	CASSITGVHTEAFF	TGTGCCAGCAGCATAACAGGGGTTCACACTGAAGCTTTCTTT
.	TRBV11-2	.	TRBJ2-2	CASSLGRVGELFF	TGTGCCAGCAGCTTAGGCAGGGTCGGGGAGCTGTTTTTT
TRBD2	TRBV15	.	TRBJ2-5	CATRRTSGLGETQYF	TGTGCCACCCGTAGGACTAGCGGGCTGGGGGAGACCCAGTACTTC
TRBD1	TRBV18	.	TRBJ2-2	CASSPGTGGGTGELFF	TGTGCCAGCTCACCCGGGACAGGAGGAGGCACCGGGGAGCTGTTTTTT
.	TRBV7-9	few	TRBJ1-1	CASSLGTGVGTTEAFF	TGTGCCAGCAGCTTAGGGACCGGGGTGGGAACCACTGAAGCTTTCTTT
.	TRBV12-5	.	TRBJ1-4	CASSFSTLTNEKLFF	TGTGCTAGTTCCTTCTCGACATTAACTAATGAAAAACTGTTTTTT
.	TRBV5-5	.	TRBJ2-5	CASSLPLTPQETQYF	TGTGCCAGCAGCTTACCATTGACACCACAAGAGACCCAGTACTTC
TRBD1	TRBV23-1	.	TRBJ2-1	CASSQGAWTGTSVLRNEQFF	TGCGCCAGCAGTCAAGGTGCCTGGACAGGGACGAGTGTGTTACGGAATGAGCAGTTCTTC
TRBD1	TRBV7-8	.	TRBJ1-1	CASSQRQGGTEAFF	TGTGCCAGCAGCCAAAGACAGGGCGGCACTGAAGCTTTCTTT
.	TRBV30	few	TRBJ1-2	CAWSVREGGYTF	TGTGCCTGGAGTGTCAGGGAGGGTGGCTACACCTTC
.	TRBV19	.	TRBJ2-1	CASSIDGSRLVYGDNEQFF	TGTGCCAGTAGTATAGATGGATCCCGACTAGTGTACGGGGACAATGAGCAGTTCTTC
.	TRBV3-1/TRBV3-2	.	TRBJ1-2	CASSQGQGNGYTF	TGTGCCAGCAGCCAAGGGCAGGGAAATGGCTACACCTTC
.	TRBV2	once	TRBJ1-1	CASSEMAEAFF	TGTGCCAGCAGTGAAATGGCAGAAGCTTTCTTT
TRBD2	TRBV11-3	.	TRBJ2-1	CASSLGLGLASNEQFF	TGTGCCAGCAGCTTAGGATTAGGACTAGCTAGTAATGAGCAGTTCTTC
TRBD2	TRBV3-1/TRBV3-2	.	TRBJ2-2	CASSQDSAGANTGELFF	TGTGCCAGCAGCCAAGATTCGGCGGGAGCGAACACCGGGGAGCTGTTTTTT
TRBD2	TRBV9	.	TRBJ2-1	CASSAPGTSGYNEQFF	TGTGCCAGCAGCGCCCCAGGGACTAGCGGCTACAATGAGCAGTTCTTC
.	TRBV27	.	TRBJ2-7	CASSPLTALFYEQYF	TGTGCCAGCAGCCCTTTGACAGCCCTATTCTACGAGCAGTACTTC
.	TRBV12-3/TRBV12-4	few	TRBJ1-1	CASRRQENTEAFF	TGTGCCAGCAGAAGACAGGAGAACACTGAAGCTTTCTTT
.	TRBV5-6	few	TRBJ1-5	CASSLTGRKGPRPQHF	TGTGCCAGCAGCTTAACAGGTCGGAAGGGGCCTCGACCCCAGCATTTT
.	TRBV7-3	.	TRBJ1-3	CASSTGPGPGNTIYF	TGTGCCAGCAGCACCGGGCCAGGGCCTGGAAACACCATATATTTT
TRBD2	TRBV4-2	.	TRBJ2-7	CASSQVGRLAGHYEQYF	TGTGCCAGCAGCCAAGTGGGGAGACTAGCGGGACACTACGAGCAGTACTTC
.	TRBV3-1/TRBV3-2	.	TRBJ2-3	CASSTRTDTQYF	TGTGCCAGCAGCACTCGGACAGATACGCAGTATTTT
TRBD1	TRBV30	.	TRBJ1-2	CASTGQDAYGYTF	TGTGCCTCCACCGGACAGGATGCCTATGGCTACACCTTC
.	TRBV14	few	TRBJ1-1	CASSHQENTEAFF	TGTGCCAGCAGCCACCAGGAGAACACTGAAGCTTTCTTT
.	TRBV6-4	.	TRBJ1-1	CASSDSGDTEAFF	TGTGCCAGCAGTGACTCAGGGGACACTGAAGCTTTCTTT
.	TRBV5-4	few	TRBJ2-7	CASSLDDRGKYF	TGTGCCAGCAGCTTGGACGATAGGGGAAAGTACTTC
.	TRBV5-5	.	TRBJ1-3	CASRWEGASSGNTIYF	TGTGCCAGCAGGTGGGAAGGGGCATCCTCTGGAAACACCATATATTTT
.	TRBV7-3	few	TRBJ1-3	CASSLGHPGNTIYF	TGTGCCAGCAGCTTGGGACACCCTGGAAACACCATATATTTT
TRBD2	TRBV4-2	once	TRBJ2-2	CASSQANTGLAGLNTGELFF	TGTGCCAGCAGCCAAGCTAATACGGGACTAGCGGGGTTGAACACCGGGGAGCTGTTTTTT
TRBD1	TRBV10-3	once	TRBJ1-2	CAISDLTGYANYGYTF	TGTGCCATCAGTGACCTGACAGGGTATGCTAACTATGGCTACACCTTC
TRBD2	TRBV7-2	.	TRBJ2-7	CASSPLAGGNRPYEQYF	TGTGCCAGCAGCCCCTTAGCGGGGGGTAACCGACCCTACGAGCAGTACTTC
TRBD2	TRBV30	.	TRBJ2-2	CAWGTGTSGRRVHTGELFF	TGTGCCTGGGGCACAGGGACTAGCGGGAGGAGAGTCCACACCGGGGAGCTGTTTTTT
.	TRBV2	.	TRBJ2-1	CASTYRQNSYNEQFF	TGTGCCAGCACCTACAGGCAAAACTCCTACAATGAGCAGTTCTTC
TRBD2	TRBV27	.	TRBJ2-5	CASSARRGLAGVETQYF	TGTGCCAGCAGTGCTCGGCGGGGACTAGCGGGAGTAGAGACCCAGTACTTC
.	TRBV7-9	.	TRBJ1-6	CASGGSLRAGSLHF	TGTGCCAGCGGAGGGTCGCTTCGCGCCGGGTCCCTCCACTTT
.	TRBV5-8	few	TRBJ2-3	CASSFRQGTDTQYF	TGTGCCAGCAGCTTTAGGCAGGGCACAGATACGCAGTATTTT